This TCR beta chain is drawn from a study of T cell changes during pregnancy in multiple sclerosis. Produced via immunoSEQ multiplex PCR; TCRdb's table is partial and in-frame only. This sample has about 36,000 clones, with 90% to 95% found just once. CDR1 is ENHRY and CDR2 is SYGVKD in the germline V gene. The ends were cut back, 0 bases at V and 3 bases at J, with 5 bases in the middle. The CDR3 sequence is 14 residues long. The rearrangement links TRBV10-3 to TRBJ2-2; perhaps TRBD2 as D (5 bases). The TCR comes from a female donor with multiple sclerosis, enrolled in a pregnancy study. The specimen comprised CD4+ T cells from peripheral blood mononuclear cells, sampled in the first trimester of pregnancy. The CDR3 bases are TGTGCCATCAGTGAGTCGAGGGACACCGGGGAGCTGTTTTTT. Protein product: CAISESRDTGELFF.